A selection of T cell receptor beta chains follows, all from one sample in a study of CD8+ T cells in alopecia areata. Profiled with immunoSEQ multiplex PCR; TCRdb holds only in-frame clones, not every one. The table includes about 250,000 clones, 67% detected once. The sample consisted of CD4+ T cells sorted from blood, taken at week 0. The receptor set was obtained from a human donor with alopecia areata. The CDR3 runs from the conserved cysteine through the conserved F or W. The D gene is left open where the match is weak. Size is stated for part of the rows, as once, few or many counts, or as a class when the clone is expanded.

14	TRBD1	.	TRBV30	TRBJ2-2	CAWSTGQYTGELFF	TGTGCCTGGAGTACGGGACAGTACACCGGGGAGCTGTTTTTT
15	.	.	TRBV5-1	TRBJ2-3	CASSLRGVSTDTQYF	TGCGCCAGCAGCTTAAGGGGGGTAAGCACAGATACGCAGTATTTT
14	.	once	TRBV30	TRBJ2-7	CAWSVRSVTYEQYF	TGTGCCTGGAGTGTAAGATCCGTTACCTACGAGCAGTACTTC
13	.	.	TRBV2	TRBJ1-1	CASILWGDTEAFF	TGTGCCAGCATCCTGTGGGGGGACACTGAAGCTTTCTTT
14	.	.	TRBV7-9	TRBJ1-4	CASSFDRSNEKLFF	TGTGCCAGCAGCTTCGACAGGAGTAATGAAAAACTGTTTTTT
15	TRBD2	.	TRBV5-1	TRBJ2-5	CASSWGLVAQETQYF	TGCGCCAGCAGCTGGGGACTAGTCGCTCAAGAGACCCAGTACTTC
13	.	.	TRBV2	TRBJ2-5	CASSEGLGETQYF	TGTGCCAGCAGTGAAGGCTTGGGGGAGACCCAGTACTTC
13	.	.	TRBV5-1	TRBJ1-1	CASSLRENTEAFF	TGCGCCAGCAGCTTGCGGGAGAACACTGAAGCTTTCTTT
14	.	.	TRBV29-1	TRBJ2-3	CSPGGSEGTDTQYF	TGCAGCCCTGGGGGGTCCGAGGGCACAGATACGCAGTATTTT
10	.	.	TRBV6-5	TRBJ2-7	CASGLGEQYF	TGTGCCAGCGGCCTGGGCGAGCAGTACTTC
12	.	few	TRBV29-1	TRBJ2-7	CSVVTGSYEQYF	TGCAGCGTTGTTACAGGTTCCTACGAGCAGTACTTC
16	.	few	TRBV5-4	TRBJ1-2	CASSSLRTDSNYGYTF	TGTGCCAGCAGCTCCTTAAGGACAGATTCTAACTATGGCTACACCTTC